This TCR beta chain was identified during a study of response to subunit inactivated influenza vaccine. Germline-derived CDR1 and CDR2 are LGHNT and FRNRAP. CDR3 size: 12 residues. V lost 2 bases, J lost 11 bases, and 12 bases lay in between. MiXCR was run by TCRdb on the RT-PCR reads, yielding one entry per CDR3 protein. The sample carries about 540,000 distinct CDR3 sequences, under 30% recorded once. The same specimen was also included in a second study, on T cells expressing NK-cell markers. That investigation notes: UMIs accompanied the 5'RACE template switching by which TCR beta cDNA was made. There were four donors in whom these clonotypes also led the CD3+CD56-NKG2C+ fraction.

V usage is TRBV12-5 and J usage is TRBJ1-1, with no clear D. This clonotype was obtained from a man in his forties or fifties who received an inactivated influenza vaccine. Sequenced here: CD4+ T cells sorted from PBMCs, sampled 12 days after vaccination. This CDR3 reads CASGLPGLRAFF. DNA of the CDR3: TGTGCTAGTGGTTTGCCAGGCCTGAGGGCTTTCTTT.